This record covers a single T cell receptor beta chain. No antigen is known for it. CDR3 length equals 13 residues. Between the trimmed V and J ends, which lost 5 bases and 6 bases, there was a span of 11 bases. Germline lookup yields CDR1 LNHDA and CDR2 SQIVND (reference sequence). This entry belongs to a study of CD8 T cells in ankylosing spondylitis. Making the TCR beta libraries involved quantitative 5'-RACE with molecular barcodes. One entry per CDR3 protein results from TCRdb running MiXCR on the 5' RACE reads. Here the sample spans around 300,000 distinct CDR3 sequences, roughly 14% being singletons. General study findings and limits: Previously reported in reactive arthritis synovial fluid and blood were some of the motif variants. Clones linked to the disease showed a CD8+ phenotype. They occurred at relatively low frequencies in peripheral blood. Typical of ankylosing spondylitis blood, it appeared, was a TCR beta motif of roughly eight highly homologous variants.

This TCR derives from a male donor with ankylosing spondylitis or in good health (not recorded which). Source material: blood, either unsorted or a sorted T cell fraction (not recorded which). The chain has TRBV19 and TRBJ1-5; D ambiguous. The CDR3 bases are TGTGCCAGTAGTGCCGACCTGGGTCAGCCCCAGCATTTT. This sequence encodes CASSADLGQPQHF.